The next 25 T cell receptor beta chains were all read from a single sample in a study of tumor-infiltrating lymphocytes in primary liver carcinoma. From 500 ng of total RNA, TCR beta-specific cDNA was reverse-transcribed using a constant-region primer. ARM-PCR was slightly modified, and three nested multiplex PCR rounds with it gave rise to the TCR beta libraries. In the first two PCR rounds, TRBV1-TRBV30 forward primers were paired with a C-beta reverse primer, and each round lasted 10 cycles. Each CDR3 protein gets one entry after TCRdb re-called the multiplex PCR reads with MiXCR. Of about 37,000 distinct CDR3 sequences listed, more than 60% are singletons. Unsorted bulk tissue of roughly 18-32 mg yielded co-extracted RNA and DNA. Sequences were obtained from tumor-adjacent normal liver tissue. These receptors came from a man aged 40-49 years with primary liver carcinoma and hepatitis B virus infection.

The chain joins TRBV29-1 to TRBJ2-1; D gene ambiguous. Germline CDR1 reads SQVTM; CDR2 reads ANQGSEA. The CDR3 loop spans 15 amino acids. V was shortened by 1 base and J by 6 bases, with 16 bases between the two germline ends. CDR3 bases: TGCAGCGTTGAAGGGCACAATGGTAGTTTCAATGAGCAGTTCTTC. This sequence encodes CSVEGHNGSFNEQFF.

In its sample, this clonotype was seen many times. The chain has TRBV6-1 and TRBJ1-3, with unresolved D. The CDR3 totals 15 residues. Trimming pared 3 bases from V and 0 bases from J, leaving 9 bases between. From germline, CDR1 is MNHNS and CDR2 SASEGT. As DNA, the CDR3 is TGTGCCAGCAGTGAGCAGGACGGCTCTGGAAACACCATATATTTT. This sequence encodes CASSEQDGSGNTIYF.

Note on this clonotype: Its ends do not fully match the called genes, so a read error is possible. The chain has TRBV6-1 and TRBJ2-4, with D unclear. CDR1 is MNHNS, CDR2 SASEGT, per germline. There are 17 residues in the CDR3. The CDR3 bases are TGTGCCAGCAGTGGAGGTCTTACAAGGGAAGCCGAAAACATTCAGTACTTC. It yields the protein CASSGGLTREAENIQYF.

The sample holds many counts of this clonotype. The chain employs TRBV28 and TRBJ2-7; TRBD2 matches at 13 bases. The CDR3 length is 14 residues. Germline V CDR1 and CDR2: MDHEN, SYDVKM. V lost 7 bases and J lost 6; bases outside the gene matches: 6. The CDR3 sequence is CASTPGLAGTEQYF. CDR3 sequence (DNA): TGTGCCAGCACCCCGGGACTAGCGGGAACCGAGCAGTACTTC. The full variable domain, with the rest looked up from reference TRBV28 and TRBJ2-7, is DVKVTQSSRYLVKRTGEKVFLECVQDMDHENMFWYRQDPGLGLRLIYFSYDVKMKEKGDIPEGYSVSREKKERFSLILESASTNQTSMYLCASTPGLAGTEQYFGPGTRLTVT.

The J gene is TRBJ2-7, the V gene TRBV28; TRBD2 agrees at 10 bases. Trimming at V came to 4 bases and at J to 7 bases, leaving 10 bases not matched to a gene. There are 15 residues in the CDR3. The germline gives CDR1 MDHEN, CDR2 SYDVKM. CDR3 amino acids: CASSSRTSGFREQYF. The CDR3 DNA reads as TGTGCCAGCAGTTCCCGGACTAGCGGTTTCAGAGAGCAGTACTTC.

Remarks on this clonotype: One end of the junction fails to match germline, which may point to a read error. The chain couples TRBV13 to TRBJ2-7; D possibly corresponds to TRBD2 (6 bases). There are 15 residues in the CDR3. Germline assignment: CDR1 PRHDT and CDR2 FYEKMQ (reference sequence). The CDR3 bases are TGTGCCATCAGCCCATTAGGGGAGGAGTCCTACGAGAAGTACTTC. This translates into CAISPLGEESYEKYF. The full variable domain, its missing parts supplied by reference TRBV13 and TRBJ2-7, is AAGVIQSPRHLIKEKRETATLKCYPIPRHDTVYWYQQGPGQDPQFLISFYEKMQSDKGSIPDRFSAQQFSDYHSELNMSSLELGDSALYFCAISPLGEESYEKYFGPGTRLTVT.

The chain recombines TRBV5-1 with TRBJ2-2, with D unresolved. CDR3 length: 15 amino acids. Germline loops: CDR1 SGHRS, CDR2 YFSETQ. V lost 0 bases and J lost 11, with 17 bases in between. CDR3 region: CASSLGFLGSGELFF. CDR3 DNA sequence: TGCGCCAGCAGCTTGGGCTTTCTGGGCTCAGGAGAGCTGTTTTTT.

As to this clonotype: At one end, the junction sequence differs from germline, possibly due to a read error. DNA of the CDR3: TGTGCCAACAGCTTCCACAGGCCCCGACATTTTTCGTACGGTTACAAGCAGTACTTC. The encoded protein is CANSFHRPRHFSYGYKQYF. The V call is TRBV11-2, the J call TRBJ2-7; a weak D match, TRBD1 (5 bases). CDR1 is SGHAT, CDR2 FQNNGV, per germline. CDR3 length: 19 amino acids.

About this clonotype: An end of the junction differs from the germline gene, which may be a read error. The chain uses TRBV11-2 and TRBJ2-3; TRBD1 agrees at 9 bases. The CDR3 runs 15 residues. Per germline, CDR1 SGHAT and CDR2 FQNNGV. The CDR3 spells CACSLVETGGDTQYF. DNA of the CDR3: TGTGCCTGCAGCTTAGTTGAGACAGGGGGAGATACGCAGTATTTT.

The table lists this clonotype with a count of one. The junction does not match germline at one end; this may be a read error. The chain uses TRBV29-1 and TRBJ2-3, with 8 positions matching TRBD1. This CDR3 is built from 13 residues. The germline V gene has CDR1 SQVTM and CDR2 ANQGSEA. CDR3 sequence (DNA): TGCAGCGTCGAAGGACAGGGTGGGGATACGCGGTATTTT. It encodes CSVEGQGGDTRYF.

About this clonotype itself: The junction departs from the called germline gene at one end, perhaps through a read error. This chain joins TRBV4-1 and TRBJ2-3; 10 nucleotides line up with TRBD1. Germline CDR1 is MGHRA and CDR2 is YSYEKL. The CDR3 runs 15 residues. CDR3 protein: CDSSQSGQGTDTQYF. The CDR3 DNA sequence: TGCGACAGCAGCCAATCGGGACAGGGGACCGATACGCAGTATTTT.

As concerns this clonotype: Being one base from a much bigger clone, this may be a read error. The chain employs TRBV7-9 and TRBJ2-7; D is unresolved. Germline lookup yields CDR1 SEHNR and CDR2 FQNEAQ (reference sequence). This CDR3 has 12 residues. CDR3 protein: CASNLVAYEQYF. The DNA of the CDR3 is TGTGCCAGCAACTTAGTAGCCTACGAGCAGTACTTC.

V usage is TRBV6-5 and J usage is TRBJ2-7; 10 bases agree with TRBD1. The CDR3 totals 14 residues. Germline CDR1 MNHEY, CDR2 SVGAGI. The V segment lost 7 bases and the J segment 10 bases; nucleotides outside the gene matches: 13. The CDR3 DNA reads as TGTGCCAGCAATTATGAGACAGGGGGCGAGGGACAGTACTTC. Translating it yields CASNYETGGEGQYF.

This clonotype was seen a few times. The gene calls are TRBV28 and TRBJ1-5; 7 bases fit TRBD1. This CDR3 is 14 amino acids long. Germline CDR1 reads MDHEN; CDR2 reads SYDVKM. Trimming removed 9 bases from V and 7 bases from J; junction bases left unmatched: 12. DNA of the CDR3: TGTGCCAGTTGGTCAACAGGGGCTTCCCAGCCCCAGCATTTT. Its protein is CASWSTGASQPQHF. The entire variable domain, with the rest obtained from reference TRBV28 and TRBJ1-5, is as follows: DVKVTQSSRYLVKRTGEKVFLECVQDMDHENMFWYRQDPGLGLRLIYFSYDVKMKEKGDIPEGYSVSREKKERFSLILESASTNQTSMYLCASWSTGASQPQHFGDGTRLSIL.

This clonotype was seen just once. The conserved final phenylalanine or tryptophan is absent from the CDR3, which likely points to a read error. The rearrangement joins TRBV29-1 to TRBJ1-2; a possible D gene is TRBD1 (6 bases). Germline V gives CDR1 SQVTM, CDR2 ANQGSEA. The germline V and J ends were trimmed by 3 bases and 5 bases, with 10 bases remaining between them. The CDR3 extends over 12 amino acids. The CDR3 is CSVDYRDYGYTI. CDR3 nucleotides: TGCAGCGTTGACTACAGGGATTATGGCTACACCATC.

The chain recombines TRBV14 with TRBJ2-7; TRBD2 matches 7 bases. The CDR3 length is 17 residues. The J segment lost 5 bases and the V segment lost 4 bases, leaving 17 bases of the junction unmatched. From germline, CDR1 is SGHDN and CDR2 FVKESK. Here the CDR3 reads CASSRDPPGVAGDEQYF. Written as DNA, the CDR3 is TGTGCCAGCAGCCGCGATCCACCGGGAGTAGCGGGCGACGAGCAGTACTTC.

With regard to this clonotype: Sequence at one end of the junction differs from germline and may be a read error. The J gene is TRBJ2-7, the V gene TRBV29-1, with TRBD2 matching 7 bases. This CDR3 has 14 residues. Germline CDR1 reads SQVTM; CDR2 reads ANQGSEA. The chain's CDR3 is CSVGTNGRSGEQYF. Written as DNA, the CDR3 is TGCAGCGTCGGGACTAACGGGAGGTCTGGGGAGCAGTATTTC.

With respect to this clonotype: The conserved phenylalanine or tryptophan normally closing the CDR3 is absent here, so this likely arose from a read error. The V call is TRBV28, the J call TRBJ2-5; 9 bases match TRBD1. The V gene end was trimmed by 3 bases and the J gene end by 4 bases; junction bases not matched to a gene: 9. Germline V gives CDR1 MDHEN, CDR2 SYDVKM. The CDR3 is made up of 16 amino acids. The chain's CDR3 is CASSFLQGATGETQYL. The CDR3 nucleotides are TGTGCCAGCAGTTTTCTACAGGGGGCAACAGGAGAGACCCAGTACTTA.

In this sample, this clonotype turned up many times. Here the CDR3 reads CAWTDLYEQYF. CDR3 nucleotide sequence: TGTGCCTGGACGGACCTCTACGAGCAGTACTTC. The rearrangement joins TRBV30 to TRBJ2-7, with D unclear. Trimming removed 4 bases at V and 3 bases at J, with 7 bases between. The CDR3 covers 11 residues. The V gene's germline CDR1 is GTSNPN and CDR2 SVGIG (reference sequence).

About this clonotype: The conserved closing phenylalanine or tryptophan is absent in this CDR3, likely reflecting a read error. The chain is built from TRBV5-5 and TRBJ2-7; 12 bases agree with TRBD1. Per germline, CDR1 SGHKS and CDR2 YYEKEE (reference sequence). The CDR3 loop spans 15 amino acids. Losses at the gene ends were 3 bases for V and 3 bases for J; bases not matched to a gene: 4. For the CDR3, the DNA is TGTGCCAGCAGCTACCGGGACAGGGGGCACTACGAGCAGTACCTC. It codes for CASSYRDRGHYEQYL.

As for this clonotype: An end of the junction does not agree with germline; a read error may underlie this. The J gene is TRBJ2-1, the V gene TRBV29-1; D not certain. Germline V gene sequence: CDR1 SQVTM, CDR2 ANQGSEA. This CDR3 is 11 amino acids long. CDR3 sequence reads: CSFPVYNEWFF. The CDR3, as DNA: TGTAGCTTTCCGGTATACAATGAGTGGTTCTTC.

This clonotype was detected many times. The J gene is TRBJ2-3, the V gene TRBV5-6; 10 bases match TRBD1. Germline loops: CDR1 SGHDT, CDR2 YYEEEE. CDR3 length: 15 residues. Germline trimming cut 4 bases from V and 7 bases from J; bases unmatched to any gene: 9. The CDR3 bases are TGTGCCAGCAGCCCGGAGACAGGGGGCCCACATACGCAGTATTTT. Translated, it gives CASSPETGGPHTQYF.

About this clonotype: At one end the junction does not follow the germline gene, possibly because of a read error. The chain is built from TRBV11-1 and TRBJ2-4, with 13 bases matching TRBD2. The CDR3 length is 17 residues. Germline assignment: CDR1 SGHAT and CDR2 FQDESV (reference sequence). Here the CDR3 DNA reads TGTGCCAGCAGCCTTCTCGGGACTAGCGGGACCAAATACATTCAGTACTTC. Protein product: CASSLLGTSGTKYIQYF.

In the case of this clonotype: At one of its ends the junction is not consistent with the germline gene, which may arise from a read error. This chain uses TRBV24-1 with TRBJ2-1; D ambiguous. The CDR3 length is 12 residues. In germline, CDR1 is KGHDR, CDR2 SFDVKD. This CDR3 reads CATSELRGEPFF. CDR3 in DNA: TGTGCCACCAGTGAACTTCGAGGCGAGCCGTTCTTC.

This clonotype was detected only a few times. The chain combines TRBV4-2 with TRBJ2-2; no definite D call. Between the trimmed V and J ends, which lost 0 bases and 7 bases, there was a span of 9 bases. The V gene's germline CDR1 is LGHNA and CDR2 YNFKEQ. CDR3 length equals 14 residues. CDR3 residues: CASSQDQIGGELFF. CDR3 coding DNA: TGTGCCAGCAGCCAAGATCAAATTGGCGGGGAGCTGTTTTTT.